What follows are 2 T cell receptor beta chains derived from one specimen sequenced in a study of blood T cell repertoires in COVID-19. Repertoires were generated with immunoSEQ multiplex PCR, while TCRdb's copy carries only in-frame clones and drops some. This sample has 200,000 to 300,000 clones; around 89% occur once, and the top ten carry over 7.5%. What was sequenced was PBMCs or T cells enriched from blood (not recorded which). These receptors came from a man aged 35-49 years who had recovered from COVID-19.

This clone turned up a few times. CDR3 in DNA: TGCGCCACCCGCACAGGGGCCTACAATGAGCAGTTCTTC. It specifies CATRTGAYNEQFF. The chain employs TRBV10-2 and TRBJ2-1; 7 bases match TRBD1. The trim removed 10 bases at V and 2 bases at J, leaving 5 bases unmatched. The CDR3 contains 13 residues. Germline loops: CDR1 WSHSY, CDR2 SAAADI.

The chain uses TRBV6-5 and TRBJ1-1, with TRBD1 as a possible D gene (6 bases). V lost 0 bases, J lost 1 base, and 12 bases lay in between. The CDR3 is 16 residues long. Germline V gene lookup returns CDR1 MNHEY and CDR2 SVGAGI. CDR3 region: CASSYSQGRRNTEAFF. The CDR3 nucleotides are TGTGCCAGCAGTTACTCACAGGGAAGGAGGAACACTGAAGCTTTCTTT.